Listed below are T cell receptor beta chains from one sample, sequenced in a study of control samples from healthy donors and cancer patients. TCRdb keeps only in-frame clones here, not all; method: immunoSEQ multiplex PCR. In the table there are over 150,000 clones, 96% of which are singletons. Sequences were obtained from blood. These receptors were obtained from a woman aged 30 to 39 in good health. Both conserved end residues are part of each CDR3. D genes are given only for firm matches. Not all rows give a size; the values are once, few, many and, for expanded clones, a class.

d_call clone_size j_call v_call cdr3_nt cdr3_aa
NA NA TRBJ2-5 TRBV19 TGTGCCAGCTCCGGGACGCTACGCCAAGAGACCCAGTACTTC CASSGTLRQETQYF
NA NA TRBJ2-3 TRBV7-9 TGTGCCAGCAGCTTAGTGGGGGGTAGCACAGATACGCAGTATTTT CASSLVGGSTDTQYF
NA few TRBJ2-7 TRBV28 TGTGCCAGCAGTGCCCAGGGGTTTCCGACCTACGAGCAGTACTTC CASSAQGFPTYEQYF
TRBD1 NA TRBJ1-2 TRBV18 TGTGCCAGCTCGTCAGGGGGCTTTAACTATGGCTACACCTTC CASSSGGFNYGYTF
TRBD1 NA TRBJ2-7 TRBV7-8 TGTGCCAGCAGCTTTCCTGGGACAGACTACGAGCAGTACTTC CASSFPGTDYEQYF
NA NA TRBJ1-1 TRBV7-9 TGTGCCAGCAGCTTAGCGCTAGGGACTCAGGGATGGGACACTGAAGCTTTCTTT CASSLALGTQGWDTEAFF
NA few TRBJ2-2 TRBV6-1 TGTGCCAGCAGTGGGACTGTCGGGATGGTCACCGGGGAGCTGTTTTTT CASSGTVGMVTGELFF
TRBD1 NA TRBJ1-6 TRBV13 TGTGCCAGCAGCTCGTCCCGGGACAGGGGTTCTGGCAATTCACCCCTCCACTTT CASSSSRDRGSGNSPLHF
TRBD1 NA TRBJ1-4 TRBV15 TGTGCCACCAGCAGAGACCCGACCGGGACAGGGCCTGGTGAACTGTTTTTT CATSRDPTGTGPGELFF
NA NA TRBJ2-1 TRBV7-7 TGTGCCAGTCCATCTCAGCGGCACTCCTACAATGAGCAGTTCTTC CASPSQRHSYNEQFF
TRBD1 NA TRBJ1-2 TRBV10-3 TGTGCCATCAGAAGGGACAGCCGCCTTAACTATGGCTACACCTTC CAIRRDSRLNYGYTF